Listed below are T cell receptor beta chains from one sample, sequenced in a study of T cell repertoires in cytomegalovirus infection. No antigen has been identified for these receptors. TCRdb fed the reads into MiXCR, producing one record per CDR3 protein. Of roughly 500,000 distinct CDR3 sequences listed, 33% are singletons. Sequencing used cultured PBMCs, obtained from culture after CMV antigen stimulation. These receptors all come from a human donor in good health (CMV status not recorded). Some clones in this sample may be carry-over from other donors' samples. CDR3s include the opening cysteine and the closing phenylalanine or tryptophan. A D gene is named only where the DNA matches it firmly. Size is omitted from some rows. Given values are once, few, many or a class for expanded clones.

TRBV6-4,TRBJ1-6,-,-,CASSDRDYNSPLHF,TGTGCCAGCAGTGACAGGGACTATAATTCACCCCTCCACTTT
TRBV6-2/TRBV6-3,TRBJ2-7,-,TRBD2,CASSPWRGLAVPYEQYF,TGTGCCAGCAGCCCATGGAGAGGACTAGCGGTCCCCTACGAGCAGTACTTC
TRBV27,TRBJ2-1,few,TRBD2,CASSELLAGTHNEQFF,TGTGCCAGCAGTGAACTACTAGCGGGAACCCACAATGAGCAGTTCTTC
TRBV12-3/TRBV12-4,TRBJ2-3,-,-,CASSRGTGQDTQYF,TGTGCCAGCAGTAGAGGGACGGGACAAGATACGCAGTATTTT
TRBV24-1,TRBJ1-5,few,-,CATSDLRSGPGQPQHF,TGTGCCACCAGTGATTTGCGATCCGGGCCAGGACAGCCCCAGCATTTT
TRBV28,TRBJ2-7,-,TRBD1,CASSNGQGSNEQYF,TGTGCCAGCAGTAATGGACAGGGGAGCAACGAGCAGTACTTC
TRBV27,TRBJ2-3,few,TRBD2,CASSWGTTTSTDTQYF,TGTGCCAGCAGTTGGGGGACTACTACTAGCACAGATACGCAGTATTTT
TRBV9,TRBJ2-5,-,-,CASSVAAGRGETQYF,TGTGCCAGCAGCGTAGCGGCAGGGAGAGGAGAGACCCAGTACTTC
TRBV11-2,TRBJ2-5,-,TRBD2,CASSLDRPGGETQYF,TGTGCCAGCAGCTTAGATCGGCCGGGGGGGGAGACCCAGTACTTC
TRBV28,TRBJ1-1,-,-,CASLGRPTEAFF,TGTGCCAGCCTCGGCCGTCCCACTGAAGCTTTCTTT
TRBV7-2,TRBJ2-7,few,-,CASSSQGKNEQYF,TGTGCCAGCAGCTCCCAGGGTAAAAACGAGCAGTACTTC
TRBV20-1,TRBJ2-1,few,TRBD2,CSARDAGAGLGTSGRAGNEQFF,TGCAGTGCTAGAGATGCCGGGGCAGGTTTGGGGACTAGCGGGAGGGCGGGCAATGAGCAGTTCTTC
TRBV5-1,TRBJ2-1,-,-,CASSSGLGGYNEQFF,TGCGCCAGCAGCTCGGGGTTGGGGGGATACAATGAGCAGTTCTTC
TRBV9,TRBJ2-2,-,-,CASSVTVGRNTGELFF,TGTGCCAGCAGCGTAACGGTGGGAAGGAACACCGGGGAGCTGTTTTTT
TRBV6-5,TRBJ2-3,-,-,CASSFGGGGDTQYF,TGTGCCAGCAGTTTCGGGGGTGGCGGTGATACGCAGTATTTT
TRBV12-3/TRBV12-4,TRBJ2-7,few,TRBD2,CASSLSGTSGEQYF,TGTGCCAGCAGCCTGTCCGGGACTAGCGGCGAGCAGTACTTC
TRBV20-1,TRBJ2-1,-,TRBD2,CSASRAGGPGEQFF,TGCAGTGCTAGTCGCGCGGGAGGGCCCGGTGAGCAGTTCTTC
TRBV29-1,TRBJ1-3,-,-,CSARGWQGEGNTIYF,TGCAGCGCAAGAGGATGGCAGGGAGAAGGAAACACCATATATTTT
TRBV29-1,TRBJ2-1,few,TRBD2,CSVVGLAGGSSYNEQFF,TGCAGCGTTGTGGGACTAGCGGGAGGAAGCTCCTACAATGAGCAGTTCTTC
TRBV11-2,TRBJ2-3,-,-,CASSLRPADTQYF,TGTGCCAGCAGCCTAAGGCCGGCAGATACGCAGTATTTT
TRBV10-3,TRBJ2-3,-,TRBD2,CAISGLAGDIATQYF,TGTGCCATCAGTGGTCTAGCGGGAGACATCGCTACGCAGTATTTT
TRBV7-9,TRBJ2-1,-,-,CASSSPGATRNEQFF,TGTGCCAGCAGCTCCCCAGGGGCCACCCGGAATGAGCAGTTCTTC
TRBV10-3,TRBJ2-1,-,TRBD2,CATDGSGANEQFF,TGTGCCACCGACGGGAGCGGGGCGAATGAGCAGTTCTTC
TRBV28,TRBJ2-7,-,TRBD1,CASRGGQVPYEQYF,TGTGCCAGCAGGGGGGGACAGGTTCCCTACGAGCAGTACTTC
TRBV7-8,TRBJ2-1,-,-,CASSLVAGIQFF,TGTGCCAGCAGCTTAGTGGCAGGGATACAGTTCTTC
TRBV6-1,TRBJ1-1,many,-,CASRPVISMNTEAFF,TGTGCCAGCAGGCCTGTTATATCTATGAACACTGAAGCTTTCTTT
TRBV27,TRBJ2-2,once,TRBD2,CASSLTAGGPSGELFF,TGTGCCAGCAGTTTAACTGCGGGAGGGCCTAGTGGGGAGCTGTTTTTT
TRBV7-6,TRBJ2-3,-,TRBD2,CASSFLVAGEDTQYF,TGTGCCAGCAGCTTCTTGGTAGCGGGAGAAGATACGCAGTATTTT
TRBV2,TRBJ2-2,-,-,CASRPPLGNTGEPFF,TGTGCCAGCAGGCCCCCCCTGGGGAACACCGGGGAGCCGTTTTTT
TRBV12-3/TRBV12-4,TRBJ2-7,-,TRBD1,CASSLSLTGSHEQYF,TGTGCCAGCAGTTTATCCTTGACAGGGTCCCACGAGCAGTACTTC
TRBV7-9,TRBJ2-4,few,TRBD2,CASTLWREGLGVKNIQYF,TGTGCCAGCACCCTCTGGCGGGAGGGCCTAGGAGTCAAAAACATTCAGTACTTC
TRBV7-7,TRBJ2-5,few,TRBD1,CASSTNTGGRETQYF,TGTGCCAGCAGTACGAACACAGGGGGCCGAGAGACCCAGTACTTC
TRBV7-9,TRBJ2-3,-,TRBD2,CASSLGLAGEGADTQYF,TGTGCCAGCAGCTTGGGACTAGCGGGAGAAGGAGCAGATACGCAGTATTTT
TRBV7-3,TRBJ2-7,-,-,CASSSASEQYF,TGTGCCAGCAGCTCGGCCAGCGAGCAGTACTTC
TRBV6-2/TRBV6-3,TRBJ1-1,-,-,CASSPQRPSVPAEAFF,TGTGCCAGCAGCCCCCAGAGACCGTCAGTCCCTGCTGAAGCTTTCTTT
TRBV20-1,TRBJ2-1,-,TRBD2,CSARSLAGGHSSYNEQFF,TGCAGTGCTAGAAGCCTGGCGGGAGGACACAGTTCCTACAATGAGCAGTTCTTC
TRBV7-2,TRBJ1-2,many,TRBD1,CASSLAPGQGAVYTF,TGTGCCAGCAGCTTAGCTCCGGGACAGGGTGCGGTCTACACCTTC
TRBV27,TRBJ2-3,-,TRBD2,CASSLSHRAAGGAGETDTQYF,TGTGCCAGCAGTTTATCCCACCGGGCAGCGGGAGGAGCTGGGGAGACAGATACGCAGTATTTT
TRBV7-9,TRBJ1-1,few,-,CASVGGTEAFF,TGTGCCAGCGTCGGAGGCACTGAAGCTTTCTTT
TRBV12-3/TRBV12-4,TRBJ2-1,-,TRBD1,CASSRTGIKYNEQFF,TGTGCCAGCAGTCGGACAGGGATAAAATACAATGAGCAGTTCTTC